This entry is about one T cell receptor (beta chain). This entry belongs to a study of stem cell transplantation in POMP-related autoinflammatory disease. Background on the study: DNA chimerism showed 100% graft donor engraftment of neutrophils and platelets through one year.

With 6 bases clipped from V and 11 bases from J, the junction kept 6 bases outside the gene matches. The CDR3 length is 13 residues. Germline assignment: CDR1 MDHEN and CDR2 SYDVKM. The table came from immunoSEQ multiplex PCR; TCRdb's copy has only in-frame clones and leaves some out. This table holds tens of thousands of clones, roughly 93% found once. This chain uses TRBV28 with TRBJ1-6; 8 bases align to TRBD1. This specimen consisted of CD4+ T cells from PBMCs, obtained after stem cell transplantation. The clonotype originates from a human patient with POMP-related autoinflammation and immune dysregulation (PRAID). Some of the T cells may derive from the graft donor. The CDR3 DNA reads TGTGCCAGCAGCCACGGACAGGGCCCACCCCTCCACTTT. Encoded protein: CASSHGQGPPLHF.